The clone carrying this T cell receptor beta chain was found once. The assay was immunoSEQ multiplex PCR, and TCRdb's table has in-frame clones only and misses some. The data contain some 100,000 clones, about 89% of them seen just once; the ten biggest clones take up 16%. The sample belongs to a study of T cell responses to AZD1222 COVID-19 vaccine. The clonotype originates from an adult in good health. Source: peripheral blood, taken on day 0 of AZD1222 vaccination.

This CDR3 is CASSLERGGRGYTF. CDR3 DNA: TGTGCCAGCAGCTTAGAACGCGGTGGCAGGGGCTACACCTTC. The chain couples TRBV13 to TRBJ1-2, with D unclear. The CDR3 spans 14 residues. Deletions cut 1 base from V and 8 bases from J, with 14 bases between. CDR1 and CDR2 from the germline V gene are PRHDT and FYEKMQ (reference sequence).